This is a list of T cell receptor beta chains from one sample in a study of CXCR3-negative and CXCR3-positive naive CD8 T cells. Using the 5' RACE reads, TCRdb records one entry per CDR3 protein without DNA. The sample includes under 110,000 distinct CDR3 sequences. Sample: naive CXCR3+ CD8+ T cells from blood. The origin of the receptors is a human donor in good health. Some clones in this sample may be carry-over from other donors' samples. CDR3s include the opening cysteine and the closing phenylalanine or tryptophan.

cdr3_aa: CASSYRESPYEQYF
j_call: TRBJ2-7
v_call: TRBV6-5
cdr3_length: 14

cdr3_aa: CASSPWTVPANQPQHF
j_call: TRBJ1-5
v_call: TRBV19
cdr3_length: 16

cdr3_aa: CASSYFASGGDNEQFF
j_call: TRBJ2-1
v_call: TRBV6-6
cdr3_length: 16

cdr3_aa: CASKRGSDTQYF
j_call: TRBJ2-3
v_call: TRBV4-2
cdr3_length: 12

cdr3_aa: CAGRDRGSNIQYF
j_call: TRBJ2-4
v_call: TRBV30
cdr3_length: 13

cdr3_aa: CSAGGGRSYEQYF
j_call: TRBJ2-7
v_call: TRBV29-1
cdr3_length: 13

cdr3_aa: CASSFRDRGLSDTQYF
j_call: TRBJ2-3
v_call: TRBV28
cdr3_length: 16

cdr3_aa: CASSLEAGDYGYTF
j_call: TRBJ1-2
v_call: TRBV7-2
cdr3_length: 14

cdr3_aa: CASSQDPITGELFF
j_call: TRBJ2-2
v_call: TRBV3-1
cdr3_length: 14

cdr3_aa: CASSWTGGLGTEAFF
j_call: TRBJ1-1
v_call: TRBV28
cdr3_length: 15

cdr3_aa: CASSRGLAGVGNEQFF
j_call: TRBJ2-1
v_call: TRBV5-1
cdr3_length: 16

cdr3_aa: CASSWGDGGTDTQYF
j_call: TRBJ2-3
v_call: TRBV5-1
cdr3_length: 15

cdr3_aa: CATSDRRQKNTEAFF
j_call: TRBJ1-1
v_call: TRBV24-1
cdr3_length: 15

cdr3_aa: CASSSTGQGKGYEQYF
j_call: TRBJ2-7
v_call: TRBV5-1
cdr3_length: 16

cdr3_aa: CSARDRYLKGSYEQYF
j_call: TRBJ2-7
v_call: TRBV20-1
cdr3_length: 16

cdr3_aa: CASSSTRGVDEQFF
j_call: TRBJ2-1
v_call: TRBV7-9
cdr3_length: 14

cdr3_aa: CASSSGSGYNEQFF
j_call: TRBJ2-1
v_call: TRBV7-9
cdr3_length: 14

cdr3_aa: CSAPKRERLLQETQYF
j_call: TRBJ2-5
v_call: TRBV20-1
cdr3_length: 16

cdr3_aa: CASSGGGSTDTQYF
j_call: TRBJ2-3
v_call: TRBV6-2/TRBV6-3
cdr3_length: 14

cdr3_aa: CASSLEREVGDPYQETQYF
j_call: TRBJ2-5
v_call: TRBV7-2
cdr3_length: 19

cdr3_aa: CSVLWVGHNEQFF
j_call: TRBJ2-1
v_call: TRBV29-1
cdr3_length: 13

cdr3_aa: CSARLAGGNNEQFF
j_call: TRBJ2-1
v_call: TRBV20-1
cdr3_length: 14

cdr3_aa: CASSEVREYQETQYF
j_call: TRBJ2-5
v_call: TRBV2
cdr3_length: 15

cdr3_aa: CASSLVAGGPIYEQFF
j_call: TRBJ2-1
v_call: TRBV7-7
cdr3_length: 16

cdr3_aa: CASSPLGLAEAFF
j_call: TRBJ1-1
v_call: TRBV7-3
cdr3_length: 13

cdr3_aa: CASSPAGVAGDTQYF
j_call: TRBJ2-3
v_call: TRBV5-1
cdr3_length: 15

cdr3_aa: CASSQSAPPEGSSYEQYF
j_call: TRBJ2-7
v_call: TRBV23-1
cdr3_length: 18

cdr3_aa: CASSQVDAGGSGYEQFF
j_call: TRBJ2-1
v_call: TRBV4-2
cdr3_length: 17

cdr3_aa: CASSPAGTGTRRALYNEQFF
j_call: TRBJ2-1
v_call: TRBV7-9
cdr3_length: 20

cdr3_aa: CASSRRGQQDTQYF
j_call: TRBJ2-3
v_call: TRBV13
cdr3_length: 14

cdr3_aa: CASSEKGYGYTF
j_call: TRBJ1-2
v_call: TRBV12-3/TRBV12-4
cdr3_length: 12

cdr3_aa: CASSDDNSYEQYF
j_call: TRBJ2-7
v_call: TRBV25-1
cdr3_length: 13

cdr3_aa: CASSIWHQETVYEQYF
j_call: TRBJ2-7
v_call: TRBV19
cdr3_length: 16

cdr3_aa: CASSDVFGAFF
j_call: TRBJ1-1
v_call: TRBV2
cdr3_length: 11

cdr3_aa: CSAGTVRSYEQYF
j_call: TRBJ2-7
v_call: TRBV20-1
cdr3_length: 13

cdr3_aa: CASSHAPGLAGGEQFF
j_call: TRBJ2-1
v_call: TRBV4-1
cdr3_length: 16

cdr3_aa: CASSLAGDRNTDTQYF
j_call: TRBJ2-3
v_call: TRBV7-8
cdr3_length: 16

cdr3_aa: CATSETSGDETQYF
j_call: TRBJ2-5
v_call: TRBV10-3
cdr3_length: 14

cdr3_aa: CASSTTGQLANYGYTF
j_call: TRBJ1-2
v_call: TRBV9
cdr3_length: 16

cdr3_aa: CAISGGEVGYTEQFF
j_call: TRBJ2-1
v_call: TRBV10-3
cdr3_length: 15

cdr3_aa: CASSLGLGIPEAFF
j_call: TRBJ1-1
v_call: TRBV7-9
cdr3_length: 14

cdr3_aa: CASRADSPNNSPLHF
j_call: TRBJ1-6
v_call: TRBV6-5
cdr3_length: 15

cdr3_aa: CASSFRGPFYEQYF
j_call: TRBJ2-7
v_call: TRBV7-9
cdr3_length: 14

cdr3_aa: CASSLRLGAEAFF
j_call: TRBJ1-1
v_call: TRBV5-1
cdr3_length: 13

cdr3_aa: CSFVVVNSYEQYF
j_call: TRBJ2-7
v_call: TRBV29-1
cdr3_length: 13

cdr3_aa: CSAELAGESDTQYF
j_call: TRBJ2-3
v_call: TRBV20-1
cdr3_length: 14

cdr3_aa: CASGPGTSGTAETQYF
j_call: TRBJ2-5
v_call: TRBV27
cdr3_length: 16

cdr3_aa: CASSLWVGWNEQFF
j_call: TRBJ2-1
v_call: TRBV5-6
cdr3_length: 14

cdr3_aa: CASSQDGTDRGYEQYF
j_call: TRBJ2-7
v_call: TRBV3-1
cdr3_length: 16

cdr3_aa: CASSLVWDTNTGELFF
j_call: TRBJ2-2
v_call: TRBV5-6
cdr3_length: 16

cdr3_aa: CASSLGGGNEQFF
j_call: TRBJ2-1
v_call: TRBV14
cdr3_length: 13

cdr3_aa: CASSDDRVGNTIYF
j_call: TRBJ1-3
v_call: TRBV12-3/TRBV12-4
cdr3_length: 14

cdr3_aa: CASSEIGQAFVPQHF
j_call: TRBJ1-5
v_call: TRBV2
cdr3_length: 15

cdr3_aa: CASSRSLGNAEAFF
j_call: TRBJ1-1
v_call: TRBV3-1
cdr3_length: 14

cdr3_aa: CASGYAGAYEQYF
j_call: TRBJ2-7
v_call: TRBV12-3/TRBV12-4
cdr3_length: 13

cdr3_aa: CASSPWTTQNTGELFF
j_call: TRBJ2-2
v_call: TRBV6-6
cdr3_length: 16

cdr3_aa: CAWSSFETGGLPSYEQYF
j_call: TRBJ2-7
v_call: TRBV30
cdr3_length: 18

cdr3_aa: CSVQDSSSNTGELFF
j_call: TRBJ2-2
v_call: TRBV29-1
cdr3_length: 15

cdr3_aa: CASSAHTGAGTEAFF
j_call: TRBJ1-1
v_call: TRBV7-6
cdr3_length: 15

cdr3_aa: CASSVGSNEKLFF
j_call: TRBJ1-4
v_call: TRBV9
cdr3_length: 13